This record looks at one TCR beta chain sequence and its context. What it binds is unknown. PCR was performed a second time for about 6 to 11 cycles using a sample-barcoded 5' primer and a J-beta primer mix. The authors tagged each cDNA molecule using a template-switch adaptor with 12 random nucleotides. TCRdb analysed the 5' RACE reads with MiXCR anew, one entry per CDR3 protein. The sample contains about 640,000 distinct CDR3 sequences, 58% of which appear only once. This sample stems from a study of blood T cells in healthy people across ages. Study-wide points: The unsorted PBMCs prevented any conclusive comparison of naive versus antigen-experienced cells. Per million T cells, the diversity of TCR beta decreased roughly linearly as age advanced.

The CDR3 totals 15 residues. The V end lost 0 bases, the J end lost 4 bases, and 13 bases lay between the germline ends. CDR1 DFQATT and CDR2 SNEGSKA come from the germline V gene (reference sequence). Every participating donor contributed 8.5 to 10 milliliters of peripheral blood through a draw. This receptor was taken from a man aged 55-75 years in good health. This sequence joins TRBV20-1 and TRBJ2-1; a possible D gene is TRBD2 (7 bases). Sequencing was done on a sample of blood. CDR3 region: CSARDRAGAYNEQFF. Written as DNA, the CDR3 is TGCAGTGCTAGAGATCGGGCGGGGGCGTACAATGAGCAGTTCTTC.